These T cell receptor beta chains were read from a single sample in a study of T cell responses to AZD1222 COVID-19 vaccine. Profiling relied on immunoSEQ multiplex PCR, and the TCRdb table lists in-frame clones only, not all of them. The sample yields roughly 150,000 clones, about 92% seen once. Sample: peripheral blood, taken 28 days after the second AZD1222 dose. The receptors here all came from an adult who received the AZD1222 COVID-19 vaccine. CDR3s include the opening cysteine and the closing phenylalanine or tryptophan. D genes are given only for firm matches. Where a row states a size, it is once, few, many or the class of an expanded clone; other rows omit it.

TGTGCCAGCAGCTTAGGAGGGGCGGCGGAGTACTTC | CASSLGGAAEYF | TRBJ2-7 | TRBV5-6 | - | -
TGTGCCACCAGCAGAGAGGCGAGCAATCAGCCCCAGCATTTT | CATSREASNQPQHF | TRBJ1-5 | TRBV15 | - | -
TGTGCCAGCAGTGACTCGAATGGGAAGCAAGGCTACACCTTC | CASSDSNGKQGYTF | TRBJ1-2 | TRBV6-4 | - | -
TGCGCCAGCAGCTTGCAGGGGAGTACTACAGATACGCAGTATTTT | CASSLQGSTTDTQYF | TRBJ2-3 | TRBV5-1 | - | -
TGTGCCAGCAGCTCCCAGGGAAACACTGAAGCTTTCTTT | CASSSQGNTEAFF | TRBJ1-1 | TRBV7-6 | - | once
TGTGCCAGCAGCTTAAGATTGGGACAGGGAGGAGGCGAGCAGTACTTC | CASSLRLGQGGGEQYF | TRBJ2-7 | TRBV13 | TRBD1 | -
TGTGCCCTGGGGGGCACTGAAGCTTTCTTT | CALGGTEAFF | TRBJ1-1 | TRBV9 | - | -
TGTGCCATCAGTGAGTCGCCGGGACAGCCGAACACTGAAGCTTTCTTT | CAISESPGQPNTEAFF | TRBJ1-1 | TRBV10-3 | TRBD1 | -
TGTGCCAGCAGTCCGAGGGCCGTTCTAACCGGGGAGCTGTTTTTT | CASSPRAVLTGELFF | TRBJ2-2 | TRBV2 | - | -
TGTGCCAGCAGCTTGGTCCGGGACAGTTCCAGGGGAGCTTTCTTT | CASSLVRDSSRGAFF | TRBJ1-1 | TRBV5-6 | TRBD1 | -
TGTGCCAGCAGTTCCGGACAGAATGATGGCTACACCTTC | CASSSGQNDGYTF | TRBJ1-2 | TRBV6-5 | - | -
TGTGCCAGCAGCCACAGGACCTCCTATAATTCACCCCTCCACTTT | CASSHRTSYNSPLHF | TRBJ1-6 | TRBV3-1/TRBV3-2 | - | -
TGTGCCATCAGTGAGGTTTGGGGTCACTACGAGCAGTACTTC | CAISEVWGHYEQYF | TRBJ2-7 | TRBV10-3 | - | -
TGTGCCAGCAGCTTGGGCTACGAGCAGTACTTC | CASSLGYEQYF | TRBJ2-7 | TRBV5-5 | - | -
TGTGCCAGCAGTTACTCTAACACCGGGGAGCTGTTTTTT | CASSYSNTGELFF | TRBJ2-2 | TRBV6-2/TRBV6-3 | - | many
TGTGCCACTACTAAAGGGGACTCCAATTCACCCCTCCACTTT | CATTKGDSNSPLHF | TRBJ1-6 | TRBV19 | - | -
TGTGCCAGCAGCTTGCACAGGGGAACTGAAGCTTTCTTT | CASSLHRGTEAFF | TRBJ1-1 | TRBV5-4 | TRBD1 | -